Below, 32 T cell receptor beta chains from the same sample are listed, as sequenced in a study of T cell clones after liver transplantation. Produced via immunoSEQ multiplex PCR; TCRdb's table is partial and in-frame only. The sample lists roughly 80,000 clones; around four fifths were seen once. Sequencing used CD4+ T cells from blood, obtained approximately 3.5 years after liver transplant. These receptors all stem from a human patient who received a liver transplant. Some of the T cells might come from the graft donor.

The V gene is TRBV5-1, the J gene TRBJ2-5; TRBD2 might be the D (5 bases). Germline V gene data show CDR1 as SGHRS and CDR2 as YFSETQ. Trimming pared 4 bases from V and 2 bases from J, leaving 15 bases between. This CDR3 has 15 residues. The CDR3 spells CASSLQLGPQETQYF. DNA for the CDR3: TGCGCCAGCAGCCTACAACTAGGGCCTCAAGAGACCCAGTACTTC.

DNA of the CDR3: TGTGCCAGCAGCCCCCTGAGCAGGCTTTTCCCAAGCAATGAGCAGTTCTTC. It specifies CASSPLSRLFPSNEQFF. The V gene is TRBV5-5, the J gene TRBJ2-1, with unresolved D. The germline CDR1 and CDR2 sequences are SGHKS and YYEKEE (reference sequence). The CDR3 loop spans 17 amino acids. V lost 4 bases and J lost 6, with 23 bases in between.

The chain is built from TRBV7-2 and TRBJ2-6; 8 nucleotides match TRBD2. Germline V gives CDR1 SGHTA, CDR2 FQGNSA. V shed 4 bases and J 1 base; nucleotides not matched to a gene: 6. The CDR3 is 17 amino acids. The CDR3 protein is CASSSSGPGSGANVLTF. The CDR3 DNA is TGTGCCAGCAGCTCTAGCGGGCCCGGATCTGGGGCCAACGTCCTGACTTTC.

Here the CDR3 reads CASTTNHRGGNTEAFF. The DNA for the CDR3 is TGTGCCAGCACCACTAATCACAGGGGAGGGAACACTGAAGCTTTCTTT. J is TRBJ1-1 and V is TRBV28; 7 bases align to TRBD1. V lost 7 bases and J lost 1; bases outside the gene matches: 12. CDR1 is MDHEN, CDR2 SYDVKM, per germline. CDR3 size: 16 residues.

J is TRBJ2-2 and V is TRBV12-5; D perhaps matches TRBD1 (6 bases). V lost 3 bases to trimming and J lost 2 bases, with 19 bases between them. Germline CDR1 LGHNT, CDR2 FRNRAP. This CDR3 is 18 amino acids long. This CDR3 is CASGFFWTADTNTGELFF. CDR3 DNA sequence: TGTGCTAGTGGTTTCTTTTGGACAGCTGATACTAACACCGGGGAGCTGTTTTTT.

V gene TRBV29-1 combines with J gene TRBJ1-2, with a possible D match to TRBD1 (5 bases). CDR1 is SQVTM and CDR2 is ANQGSEA in the germline V gene. With 2 bases removed from V and 4 bases from J, the gap between germline ends came to 8 bases. This CDR3 is 12 amino acids long. DNA of the CDR3: TGCAGCGTTGAAAGGCAGGGCTATGGCTACACCTTC. Protein: CSVERQGYGYTF.

The rearrangement uses TRBV2 and TRBJ2-2, with TRBD1 matching 7 bases. This CDR3 contains 17 residues. V dropped 6 bases and J dropped 4; count of bases not matched to a gene: 14. Germline CDR1 reads SNHLY; CDR2 reads FYNNEI. CDR3 DNA: TGTGCCAGCAGAGACCGAAGGGACAGCTCTAGCACCGGGGAGCTGTTTTTT. It translates to CASRDRRDSSSTGELFF.

V gene TRBV9 combines with J gene TRBJ2-3; D gene unclear. The CDR3 extends over 14 amino acids. Per the germline V gene, CDR1 is SGDLS and CDR2 is YYNGEE. The V end was cut by 2 bases, the J end by 3 bases, with 10 bases between. The chain's CDR3 is CASSVGWVTDTQYF. DNA of the CDR3: TGTGCCAGCAGCGTGGGGTGGGTAACAGATACGCAGTATTTT.

The chain employs TRBV15 and TRBJ1-3; TRBD1 might be the D (5 bases). The CDR3 consists of 15 residues. Germline CDR1 and CDR2: LNHNV and YYDKDF (reference sequence). Trimming removed 1 base from V and 4 bases from J, with 11 bases in between. CDR3 sequence: CATSRVFDSGNTIYF. In DNA, the CDR3 is TGTGCCACCAGCAGAGTGTTTGACAGCGGAAACACCATATATTTT.

The gene calls are TRBV10-1 and TRBJ2-1; 8 positions agree with TRBD2. Germline V CDR1 and CDR2: WNHNN, SYGVQD (reference sequence). This CDR3 is built from 16 residues. The V gene end was trimmed by 3 bases and the J gene end by 8 bases; junction bases not matched to a gene: 12. CDR3 nucleotide sequence: TGCGCCAGCAGTGAAGGGTTAGCGGGGAGTAGAGATGAGCAGTTCTTC. Residues: CASSEGLAGSRDEQFF.

The chain carries TRBV29-1 and TRBJ2-5, with 12 bases aligning to TRBD2. With V trimmed by 6 bases and J by 5 bases, 4 bases remained unmatched. The germline gives CDR1 SQVTM, CDR2 ANQGSEA. This CDR3 has 13 residues. The CDR3 protein is CSVGTSGWETQYF. The CDR3 DNA is TGCAGCGTCGGGACTAGCGGGTGGGAGACCCAGTACTTC.

The chain has TRBV28 and TRBJ1-2; 8 positions match TRBD1. The ends lost 6 bases at V and 8 bases at J; junction bases unmatched: 14. The CDR3 contains 15 residues. Per the germline V gene, CDR1 is MDHEN and CDR2 is SYDVKM. CDR3 coding DNA: TGTGCCAGCAGCCAGACAGGGGAGCGTCGGGACGGCTACACCTTC. This sequence encodes CASSQTGERRDGYTF.

The gene calls are TRBV6-5 and TRBJ2-1, with 10 bases aligning to TRBD2. Per the germline V gene, CDR1 is MNHEY and CDR2 is SVGAGI. CDR3 length: 15 amino acids. Trimming removed 2 bases from V and 5 bases from J; junction bases left unmatched: 3. CDR3: CASSYGAGGNNEQFF. The CDR3 coding sequence is TGTGCCAGCAGTTACGGAGCGGGAGGGAACAATGAGCAGTTCTTC.

The gene calls are TRBV28 and TRBJ1-5; 8 bases match TRBD1. Trimming cost V 9 bases and J 3 bases; bases outside gene matches: 19. Germline V gene data show CDR1 as MDHEN and CDR2 as SYDVKM. This CDR3 is 18 amino acids long. CDR3 amino acids: CASGDGPPPGGFNQPQHF. The CDR3 region has the DNA TGTGCCAGTGGGGATGGCCCCCCCCCAGGGGGCTTCAATCAGCCCCAGCATTTT.

The chain joins TRBV28 to TRBJ2-7; D is unresolved. CDR3 size: 11 residues. V was pared by 6 bases and J by 3 bases, with 6 bases between. CDR1 MDHEN and CDR2 SYDVKM come from the germline V gene. As DNA, the CDR3 is TGTGCCAGCAGGGAAGTCTACGAGCAGTACTTC. Encoded protein: CASREVYEQYF.

The genes are TRBV28 and TRBJ1-1; D is ambiguous. Germline CDR1 reads MDHEN; CDR2 reads SYDVKM. The CDR3 has 14 residues. The ends were cut back, 6 bases at V and 4 bases at J, with 15 bases in the middle. DNA for the CDR3: TGTGCCAGCAGGAGTCTGGGGTCGGCCACTGAAGCTTTCTTT. Translated, it gives CASRSLGSATEAFF.

This chain links TRBV2 with TRBJ1-1; D not certain. The CDR3 runs to 14 residues. Germline CDR1 is SNHLY and CDR2 is FYNNEI. V lost 8 bases and J 7 bases, leaving 20 bases between the germline ends. CDR3 DNA sequence: TGTGCCAGCCTACGGGGAGAGGGTCTCATTGAAGCTTTCTTT. Translated: CASLRGEGLIEAFF.

The rearrangement uses TRBV19 and TRBJ1-1; 8 nucleotides agree with TRBD1. The V segment lost 6 bases and the J segment 4 bases; nucleotides outside the gene matches: 4. The CDR3 loop spans 13 amino acids. Germline CDR1 LNHDA, CDR2 SQIVND (reference sequence). This CDR3 reads CASRWDRTTEAFF. The CDR3 DNA reads TGTGCCAGTAGATGGGACAGGACCACTGAAGCTTTCTTT.

This clone showed up just a few times. The chain joins TRBV28 to TRBJ1-5, with D tentatively TRBD1 (5 bases). Trimming took 8 bases from V and 0 from J, leaving 23 bases between them. CDR1 MDHEN and CDR2 SYDVKM come from the germline V gene. The CDR3 runs to 18 residues. CDR3 sequence: CASSRYPGVPDSNQPQHF. The CDR3, as DNA: TGTGCCAGCTCACGATACCCGGGGGTTCCGGATAGCAATCAGCCCCAGCATTTT.

V gene TRBV11-2 combines with J gene TRBJ1-1; unclear D gene. The CDR3 runs to 12 residues. Per germline, CDR1 SGHAT and CDR2 FQNNGV. V gave up 3 bases and J gave up 11 bases, with 13 bases separating them. The CDR3 loop reads CASSLGPYGAFF. CDR3 nucleotides: TGTGCCAGCAGCTTGGGTCCCTACGGGGCTTTCTTT.

CDR3 in DNA: TGTGCCAGCAGCTCATTAAGGAGGGGGCGGGAAGAGACCCAGTACTTC. Protein sequence: CASSSLRRGREETQYF. J is TRBJ2-5 and V is TRBV11-2; the D gene is possibly TRBD1 (7 bases). V lost 4 bases and J lost 3, with 18 bases in between. This CDR3 has 16 residues. In germline, CDR1 is SGHAT, CDR2 FQNNGV.

The CDR3 sequence is CASSLAGGVDTQYF. The CDR3 coding sequence is TGCGCCAGCAGTCTAGCGGGAGGGGTAGATACGCAGTATTTT. The chain employs TRBV5-1 and TRBJ2-3; 12 bases align to TRBD2. From germline, CDR1 is SGHRS and CDR2 YFSETQ. CDR3 length: 14 residues. The J segment lost 5 bases and the V segment lost 5 bases, leaving 3 bases of the junction unmatched.

The chain joins TRBV27 to TRBJ2-5; unclear D gene. CDR1 MNHEY and CDR2 SMNVEV come from the germline V gene (reference sequence). This CDR3 comprises 12 residues. The ends were cut back, 3 bases at V and 4 bases at J, with 6 bases in the middle. In DNA, the CDR3 is TGTGCCAGCAGTTTGGTGGGAGAGACCCAGTACTTC. Translating gives CASSLVGETQYF.

The chain uses TRBV19 and TRBJ1-2; a possible D gene is TRBD1 (5 bases). The CDR3 extends over 15 amino acids. The V end lost 5 bases, the J end lost 8 bases, and 21 bases lay between the germline ends. In germline, CDR1 is LNHDA, CDR2 SQIVND (reference sequence). CDR3 protein: CASSGAQGDPGGYTF. For the CDR3, the DNA is TGTGCCAGTAGTGGGGCCCAGGGTGACCCGGGCGGCTACACCTTC. Together with reference TRBV19 and TRBJ1-2, the CDR3 gives the full variable domain: DGGITQSPKYLFRKEGQNVTLSCEQNLNHDAMYWYRQDPGQGLRLIYYSQIVNDFQKGDIAEGYSVSREKKESFPLTVTSAQKNPTAFYLCASSGAQGDPGGYTFGSGTRLTVV.

The rearrangement links TRBV4-1 to TRBJ1-2; D perhaps matches TRBD1 (5 bases). CDR1 MGHRA and CDR2 YSYEKL come from the germline V gene. V was pared by 0 bases and J by 5 bases, with 13 bases between. The CDR3 has 15 amino acids. This CDR3 is CASSQDPQGLYGYTF. CDR3 coding DNA: TGCGCCAGCAGCCAAGATCCGCAGGGTCTGTATGGCTACACCTTC.

The chain carries TRBV5-1 and TRBJ2-2, with a weak D call TRBD2 (6 bases). Germline V gene lookup returns CDR1 SGHRS and CDR2 YFSETQ. The CDR3 consists of 15 residues. With 4 bases removed from V and 4 bases from J, the gap between germline ends came to 14 bases. The CDR3 sequence is CASSPEAGTTGELFF. In DNA, the CDR3 is TGCGCCAGCAGCCCAGAGGCGGGGACCACCGGGGAGCTGTTTTTT. Looking up the rest from reference TRBV5-1 and TRBJ2-2 gives the full variable domain: KAGVTQTPRYLIKTRGQQVTLSCSPISGHRSVSWYQQTPGQGLQFLFEYFSETQRNKGNFPGRFSGRQFSNSRSEMNVSTLELGDSALYLCASSPEAGTTGELFFGEGSRLTVL.

The chain couples TRBV30 to TRBJ2-3; D remains ambiguous. Trimming left V 3 bases short and J 0 bases short, with 7 bases between. The CDR3 extends over 13 amino acids. CDR1 GTSNPN and CDR2 SVGIG come from the germline V gene (reference sequence). CDR3 coding DNA: TGTGCCTGGAGGAAACAAAGCACAGATACGCAGTATTTT. Translated, it gives CAWRKQSTDTQYF.

V usage is TRBV7-7 and J usage is TRBJ2-7; TRBD1 agrees at 10 bases. Germline V gene lookup returns CDR1 SSHAT and CDR2 FNYEAQ (reference sequence). V was clipped by 4 bases and J by 5 bases; unmatched bases: 2. The CDR3 covers 13 residues. As DNA, the CDR3 is TGTGCCAGCAGCTCCGGGACAGGGGACGAGCAGTACTTC. Its protein is CASSSGTGDEQYF.

V and J are TRBV14 and TRBJ1-4, with D unclear. The V end lost 0 bases, the J end lost 7 bases, and 18 bases lay between the germline ends. The CDR3 totals 17 residues. CDR1 and CDR2 (germline): SGHDN, FVKESK. The chain's CDR3 is CASSQDLLAGFSEKLFF. The CDR3 coding sequence is TGTGCCAGCAGCCAAGATCTTTTGGCCGGATTTAGTGAAAAACTGTTTTTT.

CDR3 amino acids: CASSPGTSGTSYEQYF. CDR3 DNA: TGTGCCAGCAGTCCGGGAACTAGCGGGACCTCCTACGAGCAGTACTTC. This chain joins TRBV28 and TRBJ2-7; TRBD2 agrees at 10 bases. Germline V gene lookup returns CDR1 MDHEN and CDR2 SYDVKM. Losses at the gene ends were 5 bases for V and 0 bases for J; bases not matched to a gene: 7. This CDR3 is 16 amino acids long.

The chain uses TRBV19 and TRBJ2-7, with 10 bases aligning to TRBD2. With 5 bases clipped from V and 3 bases from J, the junction kept 7 bases outside the gene matches. The CDR3 sequence is 15 residues long. Germline V gene sequence: CDR1 LNHDA, CDR2 SQIVND (reference sequence). CDR3 protein: CASSRQREGVYEQYF. CDR3 coding DNA: TGTGCCAGTAGTCGACAGCGGGAGGGAGTCTACGAGCAGTACTTC.

The rearrangement joins TRBV2 to TRBJ2-2, with D tentatively TRBD1 or TRBD2 (6 bases each). Germline V CDR1 and CDR2: SNHLY, FYNNEI. The CDR3 is 13 residues long. V was shortened by 5 bases and J by 3 bases, with 7 bases between the two germline ends. CDR3 protein: CASSRGDTGELFF. CDR3 bases: TGTGCCAGCAGTAGGGGGGACACCGGGGAGCTGTTTTTT.